This T cell receptor (beta chain) came from a study of early T cells in non-severe SARS-CoV-2 infection. Findings of the study overall: In VDJdb matching, anti-spike CD8 responses were favored while private and CD4 specificities went missing.

This clonotype was found once. No antigen is known for it. The CDR3 runs to 16 residues. V shed 4 bases and J shed 0 bases, with 13 bases lying between them. Germline loops: CDR1 SGDLS, CDR2 YYNGEE. A single record per CDR3 protein comes from TCRdb applying MiXCR to the 5' RACE reads. Of tens of thousands of distinct CDR3 sequences in the sample, 13% were seen once. V and J are TRBV9 and TRBJ2-2; D is unresolved. Sequencing used whole blood. The sequence was collected from an adult who was a healthcare worker with PCR-confirmed SARS-CoV-2 infection or an uninfected control (not recorded which). The CDR3 loop is CASSPRQNANTGELFF. The DNA for the CDR3 is TGTGCCAGCAGCCCACGGCAGAACGCGAACACCGGGGAGCTGTTTTTT.